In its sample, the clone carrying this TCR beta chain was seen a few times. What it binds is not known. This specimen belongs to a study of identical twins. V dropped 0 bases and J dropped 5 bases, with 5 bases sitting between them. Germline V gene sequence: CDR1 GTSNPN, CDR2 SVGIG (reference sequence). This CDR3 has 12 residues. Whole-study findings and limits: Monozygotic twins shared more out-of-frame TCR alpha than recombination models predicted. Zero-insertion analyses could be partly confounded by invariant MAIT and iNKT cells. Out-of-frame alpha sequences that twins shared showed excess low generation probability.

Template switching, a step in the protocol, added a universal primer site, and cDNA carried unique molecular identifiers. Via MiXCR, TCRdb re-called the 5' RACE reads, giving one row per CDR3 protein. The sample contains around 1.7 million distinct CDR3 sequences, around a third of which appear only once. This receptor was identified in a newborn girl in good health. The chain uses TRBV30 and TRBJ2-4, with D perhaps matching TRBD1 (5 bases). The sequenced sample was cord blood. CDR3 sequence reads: CAWSVGENIQYF. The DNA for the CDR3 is TGTGCCTGGAGTGTAGGGGAAAACATTCAGTACTTC.